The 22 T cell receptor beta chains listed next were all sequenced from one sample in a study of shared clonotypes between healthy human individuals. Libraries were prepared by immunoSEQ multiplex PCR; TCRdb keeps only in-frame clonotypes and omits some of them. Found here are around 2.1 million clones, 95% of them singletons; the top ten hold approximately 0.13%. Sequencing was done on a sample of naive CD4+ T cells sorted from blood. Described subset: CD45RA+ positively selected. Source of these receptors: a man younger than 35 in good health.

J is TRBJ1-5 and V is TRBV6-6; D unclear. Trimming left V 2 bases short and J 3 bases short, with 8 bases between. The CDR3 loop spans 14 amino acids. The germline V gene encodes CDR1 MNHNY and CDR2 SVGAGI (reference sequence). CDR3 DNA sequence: TGTGCCAGCAGTTACAGGTCTGACAATCAGCCCCAGCATTTT. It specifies CASSYRSDNQPQHF.

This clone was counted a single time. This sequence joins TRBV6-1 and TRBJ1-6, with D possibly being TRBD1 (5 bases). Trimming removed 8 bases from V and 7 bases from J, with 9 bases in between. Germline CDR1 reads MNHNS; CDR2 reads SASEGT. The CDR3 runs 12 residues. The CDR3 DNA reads TGTGCCAGCTCCTGGGGGAATTCACCCCTCCACTTT. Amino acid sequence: CASSWGNSPLHF.

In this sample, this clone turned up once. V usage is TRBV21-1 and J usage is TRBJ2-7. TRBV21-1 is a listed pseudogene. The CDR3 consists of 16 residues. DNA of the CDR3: TGTGCCAGCAGCACTCGCCGCGACCGTTTATCCCCCGAGCAGTACTTC. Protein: CASSTRRDRLSPEQYF.

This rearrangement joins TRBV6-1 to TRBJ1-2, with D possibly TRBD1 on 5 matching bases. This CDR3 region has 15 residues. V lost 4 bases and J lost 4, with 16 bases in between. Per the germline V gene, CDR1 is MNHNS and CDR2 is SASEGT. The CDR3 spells CASSVSGAASYGYTF. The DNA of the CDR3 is TGTGCCAGCAGTGTTAGCGGGGCGGCAAGCTATGGCTACACCTTC.

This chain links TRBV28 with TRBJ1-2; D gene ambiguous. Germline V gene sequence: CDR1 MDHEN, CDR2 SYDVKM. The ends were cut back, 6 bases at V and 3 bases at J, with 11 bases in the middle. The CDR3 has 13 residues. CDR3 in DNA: TGTGCCAGCAGCCAAGAGGGCCACTATGGCTACACCTTC. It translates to CASSQEGHYGYTF.

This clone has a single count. CDR3 in DNA: TGTGCCATCAGTGAGTCGACAGGGGGGGGAAATGGCTACACCTTC. Its protein product is CAISESTGGGNGYTF. The chain employs TRBV10-3 and TRBJ1-2; TRBD1 aligns across 9 bases. Germline-derived CDR1 and CDR2 are ENHRY and SYGVKD. The CDR3 is made up of 15 amino acids. Losses at the gene ends were 0 bases for V and 6 bases for J; bases not matched to a gene: 5.

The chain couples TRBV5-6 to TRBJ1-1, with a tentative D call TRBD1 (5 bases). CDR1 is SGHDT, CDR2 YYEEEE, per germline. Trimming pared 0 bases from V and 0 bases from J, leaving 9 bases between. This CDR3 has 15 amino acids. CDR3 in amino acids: CASSLVDIMNTEAFF. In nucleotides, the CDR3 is TGTGCCAGCAGCTTGGTGGACATCATGAACACTGAAGCTTTCTTT.

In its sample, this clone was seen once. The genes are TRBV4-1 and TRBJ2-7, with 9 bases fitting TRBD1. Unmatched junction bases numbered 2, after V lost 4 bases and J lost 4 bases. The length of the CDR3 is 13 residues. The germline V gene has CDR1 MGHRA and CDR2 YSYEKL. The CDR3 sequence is CASSPDRGYEQYF. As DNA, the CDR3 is TGCGCCAGCAGCCCCGACAGGGGGTACGAGCAGTACTTC.

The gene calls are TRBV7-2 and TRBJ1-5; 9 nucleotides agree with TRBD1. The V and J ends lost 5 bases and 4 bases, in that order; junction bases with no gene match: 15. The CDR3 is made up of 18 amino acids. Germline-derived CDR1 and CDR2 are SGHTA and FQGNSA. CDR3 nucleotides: TGTGCCAGCAGCATGGGGCCCTGGGGGGACAGGGTAAATCAGCCCCAGCATTTT. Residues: CASSMGPWGDRVNQPQHF. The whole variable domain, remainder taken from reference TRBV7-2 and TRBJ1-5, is GAGVSQSPSNKVTEKGKDVELRCDPISGHTALYWYRQSLGQGLEFLIYFQGNSAPDKSGLPSDRFSAERTGGSVSTLTIQRTQQEDSAVYLCASSMGPWGDRVNQPQHFGDGTRLSIL.

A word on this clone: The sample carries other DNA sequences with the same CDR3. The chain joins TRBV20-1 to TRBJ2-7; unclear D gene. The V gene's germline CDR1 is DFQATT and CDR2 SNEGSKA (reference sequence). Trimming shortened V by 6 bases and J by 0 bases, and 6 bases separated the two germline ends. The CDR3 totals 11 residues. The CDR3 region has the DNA TGCAGTGCCTTTAGCTCCTACGAGCAGTACTTC. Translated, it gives CSAFSSYEQYF.

The chain's CDR3 is CASSLAAGGPIGELFF. CDR3 DNA sequence: TGCGCCAGCAGCTTGGCCGCGGGAGGGCCAATCGGGGAGCTGTTTTTT. This chain links TRBV5-1 with TRBJ2-2, with 9 nucleotides matching TRBD2. J lost 7 bases, V lost 0 bases, and 7 bases had no gene match. CDR3 size: 16 residues. Germline CDR1 is SGHRS and CDR2 is YFSETQ.

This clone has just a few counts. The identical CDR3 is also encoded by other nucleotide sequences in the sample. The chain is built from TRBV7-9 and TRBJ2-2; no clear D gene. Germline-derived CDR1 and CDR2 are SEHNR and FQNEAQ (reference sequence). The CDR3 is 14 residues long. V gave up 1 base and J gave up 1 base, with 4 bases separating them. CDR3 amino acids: CASSLELNTGELFF. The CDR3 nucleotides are TGTGCCAGCAGCTTAGAGCTGAACACCGGGGAGCTGTTTTTT.

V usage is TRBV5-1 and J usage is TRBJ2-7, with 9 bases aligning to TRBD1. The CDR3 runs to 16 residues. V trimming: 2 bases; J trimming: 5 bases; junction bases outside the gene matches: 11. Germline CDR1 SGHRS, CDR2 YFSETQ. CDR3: CASSLQAGTGRNEQYF. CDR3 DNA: TGCGCCAGCAGCTTACAAGCCGGGACAGGGAGGAACGAGCAGTACTTC.

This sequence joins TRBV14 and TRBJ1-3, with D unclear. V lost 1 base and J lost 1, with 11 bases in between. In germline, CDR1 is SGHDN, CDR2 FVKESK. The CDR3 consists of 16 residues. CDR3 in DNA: TGTGCCAGCAGCCAAGTTGGAGGGATATCTGGAAACACCATATATTTT. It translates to CASSQVGGISGNTIYF.

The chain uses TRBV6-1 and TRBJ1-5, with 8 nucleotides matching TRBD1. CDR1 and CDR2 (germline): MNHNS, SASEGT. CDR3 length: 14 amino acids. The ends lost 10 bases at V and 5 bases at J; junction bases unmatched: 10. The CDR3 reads CATIEDRVDQPQHF. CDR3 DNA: TGTGCCACCATAGAGGACAGGGTTGATCAGCCCCAGCATTTT.

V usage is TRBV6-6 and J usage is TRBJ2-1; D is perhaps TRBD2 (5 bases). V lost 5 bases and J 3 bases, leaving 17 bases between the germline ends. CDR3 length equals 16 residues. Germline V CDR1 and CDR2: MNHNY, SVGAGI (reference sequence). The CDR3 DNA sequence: TGTGCCAGCAGTACCCGACTAAGCAATGGCTACAATGAGCAGTTCTTC. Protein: CASSTRLSNGYNEQFF.

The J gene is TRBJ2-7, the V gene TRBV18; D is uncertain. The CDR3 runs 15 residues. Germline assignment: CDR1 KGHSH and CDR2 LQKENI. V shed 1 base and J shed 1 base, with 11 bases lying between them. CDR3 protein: CASSPQPGVSYEQYF. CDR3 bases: TGTGCCAGCTCACCACAGCCAGGCGTATCCTACGAGCAGTACTTC. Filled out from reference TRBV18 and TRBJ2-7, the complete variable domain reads NAGVMQNPRHLVRRRGQEARLRCSPMKGHSHVYWYRQLPEEGLKFMVYLQKENIIDESGMPKERFSAEFPKEGPSILRIQQVVRGDSAAYFCASSPQPGVSYEQYFGPGTRLTVT.

CDR3 in amino acids: CASSPIGTGDEKLFF. The CDR3 DNA reads TGTGCCAGCAGCCCCATAGGAACCGGGGATGAAAAACTGTTTTTT. The V and J genes are TRBV4-2 and TRBJ1-4; D gene unclear. Trimming stripped 4 bases from V and 6 bases from J, with 15 bases between. Germline V lookup: CDR1 LGHNA, CDR2 YNFKEQ. This CDR3 spans 15 amino acids.

This CDR3 reads CASSLQPAGGADTQYF. The CDR3 DNA is TGTGCCAGCAGCCTCCAGCCAGCGGGGGGGGCAGATACGCAGTATTTT. This chain links TRBV4-2 with TRBJ2-3, with 10 bases identical to TRBD2. Germline V gene sequence: CDR1 LGHNA, CDR2 YNFKEQ. This CDR3 has 16 residues. The junction had 8 bases not matched to a gene; V was cut back by 4 bases and J by 4 bases.

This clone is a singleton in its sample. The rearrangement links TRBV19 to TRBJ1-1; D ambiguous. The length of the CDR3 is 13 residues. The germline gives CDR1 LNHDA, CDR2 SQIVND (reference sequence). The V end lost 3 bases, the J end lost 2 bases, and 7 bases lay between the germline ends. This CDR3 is CASSILVNTEAFF. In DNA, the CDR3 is TGTGCCAGTAGTATTCTCGTCAACACTGAAGCTTTCTTT.

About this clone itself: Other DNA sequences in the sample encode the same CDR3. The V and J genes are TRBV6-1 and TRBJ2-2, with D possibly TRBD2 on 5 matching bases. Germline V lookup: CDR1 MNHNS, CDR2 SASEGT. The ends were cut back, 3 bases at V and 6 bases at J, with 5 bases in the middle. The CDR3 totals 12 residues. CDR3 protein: CASSEGAGELFF. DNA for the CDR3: TGTGCCAGCAGTGAGGGAGCCGGGGAGCTGTTTTTT.

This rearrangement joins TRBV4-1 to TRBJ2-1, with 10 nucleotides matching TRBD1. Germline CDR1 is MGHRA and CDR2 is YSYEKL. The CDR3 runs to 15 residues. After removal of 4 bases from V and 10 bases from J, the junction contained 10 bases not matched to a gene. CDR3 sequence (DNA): TGCGCCAGCAGCCTAGGACAGGGGGGGAATCGAGAGCAGTTCTTC. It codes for CASSLGQGGNREQFF.